This TCR beta chain was sequenced in a study of CD8+ T cells in alopecia areata. Whole-study results and caveats: Patients displayed less clarity in TCR sharing than mice, a finding possibly related to HLA. Scalp clonality and expanded CD8+ clones among the top 100 fell significantly with tofacitinib.

Extraction of RNA preceded its reverse transcription into cDNA, which served as the sequencing template. Method: immunoSEQ multiplex PCR; TCRdb's copy keeps in-frame clones and lacks some. Altogether 90,000 to 120,000 clones are present, roughly 84% being singletons, with the ten largest covering roughly 23%. Concerning this clone: What it binds is not known.

Regarding treatment: oral pan-JAK inhibitor, 5-10 mg twice daily. Collected material from alopecia areata patients comprised lesional scalp punch biopsies and peripheral blood. The receptor was isolated from a human donor with alopecia areata. Sequences were derived from CD8+ T cells sorted from blood, sampled at week 24, from a patient treated with tofacitinib.

CDR3 protein: CASSSSYSNQPQHF. CDR3 bases: TGTGCCAGCAGTTCCAGCTATAGCAATCAGCCCCAGCATTTT. This sequence joins TRBV27 and TRBJ1-5; no clear D gene. The CDR3 has 14 amino acids. The ends were cut back, 4 bases at V and 0 bases at J, with 7 bases in the middle. The germline gives CDR1 MNHEY, CDR2 SMNVEV (reference sequence).